This TCR beta chain emerged from a study of cytomegalovirus exposure and HLA in healthy donors. Whole-study findings and limits: The study recorded 150 to 200 TCR beta chains that were cytomegalovirus-associated. Rarity marked most TCR sequences, yet some public TCRs occurred in many donors.

Sequencing used immunoSEQ multiplex PCR; TCRdb keeps in-frame clones, though not all of them. The data hold 150,000 or so clones, with around nine tenths observed a single time. About this clone itself: Antigen: not known.

The V and J ends lost 4 bases and 5 bases, in that order; junction bases with no gene match: 18. From germline, CDR1 is SGHNT and CDR2 YYREEE (reference sequence). The CDR3 consists of 18 residues. The donors formed part of the roughly 110-subject validation cohort, distinct from the approximately 640-subject first cohort. Input material: PBMCs. The chain recombines TRBV5-4 with TRBJ2-5; 9 nucleotides line up with TRBD2. This sequence was found in a man younger than 35 in good health and CMV-seropositive. The DNA for the CDR3 is TGTGCCAGCAGCACACCTAGGGGGCGGGAGGGCATCCGCGAGACCCAGTACTTC. Its translation is CASSTPRGREGIRETQYF.